The 13 T cell receptor beta chains below come from one sample, sequenced in a study of blood T cells in healthy people across ages. Then a second PCR, running about 7 to 11 cycles, was carried out with a sample-barcoded 5' primer and a J-beta primer mix. One entry per CDR3 protein results from TCRdb running MiXCR on the 5' RACE reads. The sample holds 750,000 to 850,000 distinct CDR3 sequences; 20% to 30% are singletons and the top ten take approximately 3.7%. This same sample was also part of a study on T cells of mothers and their children.

Sequences were obtained from blood. Receptors were obtained from a boy between 5 and 17 years old in good health.

This chain uses TRBV27 with TRBJ2-6; D assignment may be TRBD1 or TRBD2 (5 bases each). The germline gives CDR1 MNHEY, CDR2 SMNVEV (reference sequence). The CDR3 is 17 amino acids. V shed 6 bases and J shed 2 bases, with 17 bases lying between them. The CDR3 bases are TGTGCCAGCAGCCCTCTTGTGGGGGAAGCTGGGGCCAACGTCCTGACTTTC. The encoded protein is CASSPLVGEAGANVLTF.

This clonotype was detected only a few times. The chain is built from TRBV6-5 and TRBJ1-1; no clear D. The V and J ends lost 3 bases and 3 bases respectively, with 20 bases between them. The germline CDR1 and CDR2 sequences are MNHEY and SVGAGI. This CDR3 has 17 amino acids. The DNA for the CDR3 is TGTGCCAGCAGTTATCAGGCCCCCGGGGAAGTATACACTGAAGCTTTCTTT. It translates to CASSYQAPGEVYTEAFF.

There are a few counts of this clonotype. The chain recombines TRBV7-2 with TRBJ2-1, with D tentatively TRBD1 (6 bases). Per germline, CDR1 SGHTA and CDR2 FQGNSA. The CDR3 length is 16 residues. V lost 2 bases, J lost 1 base, and 12 bases lay in between. CDR3 sequence reads: CASSLRTAGSYNEQFF. CDR3 in DNA: TGTGCCAGCAGCTTAAGGACAGCTGGGTCCTACAATGAGCAGTTCTTC. Drawing the rest from reference TRBV7-2 and TRBJ2-1, the complete variable domain is GAGVSQSPSNKVTEKGKDVELRCDPISGHTALYWYRQSLGQGLEFLIYFQGNSAPDKSGLPSDRFSAERTGGSVSTLTIQRTQQEDSAVYLCASSLRTAGSYNEQFFGPGTRLTVL.

This clonotype was seen a single time. The chain uses TRBV27 and TRBJ2-5; weak D call: TRBD1 (6 bases). The CDR3 length is 15 residues. Germline CDR1 and CDR2: MNHEY and SMNVEV (reference sequence). V was shortened by 2 bases and J by 3 bases, with 13 bases between the two germline ends. The CDR3 DNA is TGTGCCAGCAGTTTAGGTGCCAGGGGCGAAGAGACCCAGTACTTC. It translates to CASSLGARGEETQYF.

In this sample, this clonotype turned up a few times. The rearrangement links TRBV5-1 to TRBJ2-7, with 12 bases that match TRBD2. The junction had 10 bases not matched to a gene; V was cut back by 2 bases and J by 4 bases. The CDR3 sequence is 17 residues long. Germline values: CDR1 SGHRS, CDR2 YFSETQ. CDR3 amino acids: CASSLRTSGTGLYEQYF. The CDR3 nucleotides read TGCGCCAGCAGCTTACGGACTAGCGGGACCGGTCTGTACGAGCAGTACTTC.

This clonotype came up a few times. V and J are TRBV7-2 and TRBJ2-5; 10 nucleotides match TRBD2. V lost 4 bases, J lost 2 bases, and 16 bases stayed unmatched. Per germline, CDR1 SGHTA and CDR2 FQGNSA. The CDR3 covers 19 residues. CDR3 in DNA: TGTGCCAGCAGCTCCAGGGGACAGCTTAGCGGGGGGCGTCAAGAGACCCAGTACTTC. Translated: CASSSRGQLSGGRQETQYF.

The chain is built from TRBV29-1 and TRBJ2-3, with D tentatively TRBD2 (7 bases). This CDR3 contains 14 residues. The V and J ends lost 7 bases and 0 bases respectively, with 14 bases between them. The germline V gene encodes CDR1 SQVTM and CDR2 ANQGSEA. The CDR3 reads CSAGARGSTDTQYF. For the CDR3, the DNA is TGCAGCGCAGGGGCGCGGGGGAGCACAGATACGCAGTATTTT.

The chain links TRBV6-5 to TRBJ2-4; the D gene could be TRBD1 or TRBD2 (5 bases each). The CDR3 is made up of 12 amino acids. The ends were cut back, 7 bases at V and 5 bases at J, with 9 bases in the middle. CDR1 MNHEY and CDR2 SVGAGI come from the germline V gene. The CDR3 here is CASTGTENIQYF. CDR3 nucleotides: TGTGCCAGCACCGGGACGGAAAACATTCAGTACTTC.

This clonotype was observed a handful of times. The rearrangement joins TRBV14 to TRBJ2-3; D may be TRBD2 (6 bases). V was trimmed by 0 bases and J by 0 bases, leaving 13 bases between them. Per germline, CDR1 SGHDN and CDR2 FVKESK. The CDR3 runs to 17 residues. The CDR3 region has the DNA TGTGCCAGCAGCCAAGAGACGGGGGTTCCTAGCACAGATACGCAGTATTTT. This encodes CASSQETGVPSTDTQYF. The variable domain in full, completed from reference TRBV14 and TRBJ2-3, reads EAGVTQFPSHSVIEKGQTVTLRCDPISGHDNLYWYRRVMGKEIKFLLHFVKESKQDESGMPNNRFLAERTGGTYSTLKVQPAELEDSGVYFCASSQETGVPSTDTQYFGPGTRLTVL.

V and J are TRBV12-3 or TRBV12-4 and TRBJ2-3, with TRBD2 matching 11 bases. With 5 bases clipped from V and 2 bases from J, the junction kept 6 bases outside the gene matches. The CDR3 extends over 16 amino acids. DNA for the CDR3: TGTGCCAGCAGTCCCGGGACTAGCGGCCACACAGATACGCAGTATTTT. It translates to CASSPGTSGHTDTQYF.

This chain joins TRBV7-3 and TRBJ1-1, with 9 bases lining up with TRBD1. The CDR3 consists of 15 residues. V gave up 5 bases and J gave up 5 bases; unmatched junction bases: 9. Germline V lookup: CDR1 SGHTA, CDR2 FQGTGA. The CDR3 region is CASSPGTGRETEAFF. The CDR3 DNA sequence: TGTGCCAGCAGCCCGGGGACAGGGAGGGAAACTGAAGCTTTCTTT.

The chain is built from TRBV9 and TRBJ2-7; the D is unclear. Germline loops: CDR1 SGDLS, CDR2 YYNGEE. Trimming removed 0 bases from V and 2 bases from J, with 9 bases in between. This CDR3 has 14 residues. The CDR3 DNA sequence: TGTGCCAGCAGCGTAGACCTATACACCTACGAGCAGTACTTC. Translating gives CASSVDLYTYEQYF.

V usage is TRBV4-2 and J usage is TRBJ2-2; D uncertain. V lost 4 bases, J lost 5 bases, and 14 bases lay in between. Germline CDR1 and CDR2: LGHNA and YNFKEQ. The CDR3 runs to 15 residues. CDR3 loop: CASSRAATETGELFF. CDR3 bases: TGTGCCAGCAGCCGCGCTGCCACGGAAACCGGGGAGCTGTTTTTT.